These 31 T cell receptor beta chains were all obtained from the same sample, sequenced in a study of blood T cells in healthy people across ages. Through a sample-barcoded 5' primer and a J-beta primer mix, a second PCR was run for roughly 6 to 12 cycles. TCRdb used MiXCR to reprocess the 5' RACE reads, holding one entry per CDR3 protein. The top ten hold approximately 2% of the sample, which has about 1.8 million distinct CDR3 sequences, around 48% seen once. The sample taken for sequencing was blood. The receptors were gathered from a woman aged 40 to 50 in good health.

This chain connects TRBV21-1 to TRBJ2-6; the tabulated D call, TRBD1, remains unverified against the DNA. TRBV21-1 is listed as a pseudogene. This CDR3 contains 20 residues. The CDR3 DNA is TGTGCCAGCAGCATGAGAATAAAAGGGGTCGCTTGCTCTGGGGCCAACGTCCTGACTTTC. Its translation: CASSMRIKGVACSGANVLTF.

The chain is built from TRBV2 and TRBJ2-5, with D hard to call. Trimming stripped 0 bases from V and 9 bases from J, with 17 bases between. The germline V gene encodes CDR1 SNHLY and CDR2 FYNNEI. The CDR3 totals 15 residues. The CDR3 is CASSEANMKTESQYF. CDR3 DNA: TGTGCCAGCAGTGAAGCTAATATGAAGACCGAATCCCAGTACTTC.

The chain couples TRBV28 to TRBJ2-6; D possibly corresponds to TRBD1 (6 bases). V shed 5 bases and J shed 1 base, with 9 bases lying between them. The CDR3 is made up of 15 amino acids. Germline values: CDR1 MDHEN, CDR2 SYDVKM. The CDR3 coding sequence is TGTGCCAGCAGTACCGGACAGTCTGGGGCCAACGTCCTGACTTTC. Translating gives CASSTGQSGANVLTF.

The rearrangement links TRBV9 to TRBJ1-6; unclear D gene. Germline values: CDR1 SGDLS, CDR2 YYNGEE. The V gene lost 3 bases and the J gene lost 2 bases, with 12 bases spanning the gap. The CDR3 runs to 16 residues. The CDR3 nucleotides read TGTGCCAGCAGCGCGACTGGCATACCCTATAATTCACCCCTCCACTTT. Amino acids: CASSATGIPYNSPLHF.

For the CDR3, the DNA is TGTGCCAGCAGCCTCCGTACTAGCAATGAGCAGTTCTTC. This gives the protein CASSLRTSNEQFF. V is TRBV7-2 and J is TRBJ2-1; possibly TRBD2 for D (5 bases). This CDR3 is 13 amino acids long. Germline V gene sequence: CDR1 SGHTA, CDR2 FQGNSA. Trimming stripped 5 bases from V and 6 bases from J, with 11 bases between.

This clonotype was found a few times. The chain has TRBV27 and TRBJ2-1, with 11 bases identical to TRBD2. In germline, CDR1 is MNHEY, CDR2 SMNVEV (reference sequence). V trimming: 7 bases; J trimming: 9 bases; junction bases outside the gene matches: 8. This CDR3 is built from 14 residues. CDR3 residues: CASIVSGGAREQFF. The CDR3 DNA reads TGTGCCAGCATCGTTAGCGGGGGGGCACGTGAGCAGTTCTTC.

The rearrangement joins TRBV24-1 to TRBJ1-4, with D unresolved. The V end lost 1 base, the J end lost 7 bases, and 12 bases lay between the germline ends. Looked up from germline, CDR1 is KGHDR and CDR2 is SFDVKD. The CDR3 totals 15 residues. The CDR3 sequence is CATSDFTTFREKLFF. In DNA form, the CDR3 reads TGTGCCACCAGTGATTTCACCACCTTTCGTGAAAAACTGTTTTTT.

The rearrangement joins TRBV20-1 to TRBJ2-7, with TRBD1 identical over 8 bases. This CDR3 spans 18 amino acids. V trimming: 6 bases; J trimming: 4 bases; junction bases outside the gene matches: 23. Per the germline V gene, CDR1 is DFQATT and CDR2 is SNEGSKA (reference sequence). CDR3 sequence (DNA): TGCAGTGCCGAACCCAACTTCTCCAACAGACAGGGGTTTTACGAGCAGTACTTC. Translated: CSAEPNFSNRQGFYEQYF.

Notes on this clonotype: An end of the junction differs from the germline gene, which may be a read error. The chain recombines TRBV28 with TRBJ1-5, with D perhaps TRBD1 (6 bases). This CDR3 has 16 amino acids. Germline values: CDR1 MDHEN, CDR2 SYDVKM. CDR3 protein: CTSSLTFRGSNQPQHF. CDR3 bases: TGTACCAGCAGTTTGACCTTTAGGGGGAGCAATCAGCCCCAGCATTTT.

A remark on this clonotype: One end of the junction fails to match germline, which may point to a read error. The gene calls are TRBV7-2 and TRBJ2-5, with D unresolved. CDR3 length: 13 residues. Germline CDR1 and CDR2: SGHTA and FQGNSA. CDR3 nucleotide sequence: TGTGCCAGCAGCTTAGAGGTCCAAGGGACCCAGTACTTC. Translation gives CASSLEVQGTQYF.

This clonotype occurred many times. The chain couples TRBV7-2 to TRBJ2-5; D might be TRBD2 (5 bases). Germline assignment: CDR1 SGHTA and CDR2 FQGNSA. The V end was cut by 6 bases, the J end by 5 bases, with 10 bases between. CDR3 length: 12 residues. DNA for the CDR3: TGTGCCAGCAGTCCAGGACTGGAGACCCAGTACTTC. This codes for CASSPGLETQYF.

This sequence joins TRBV2 and TRBJ2-1; D not certain. This CDR3 has 13 residues. Trimming left V 3 bases short and J 7 bases short, with 10 bases between. Germline values: CDR1 SNHLY, CDR2 FYNNEI. The CDR3 bases are TGTGCCAGCAGTGAGCCACTGGCTAATGAGCAGTTCTTC. Translated, it gives CASSEPLANEQFF.

This chain uses TRBV7-9 with TRBJ1-2, with 10 bases lining up with TRBD1. The CDR3 has 16 amino acids. V trimming: 7 bases; J trimming: 8 bases; junction bases outside the gene matches: 16. From germline, CDR1 is SEHNR and CDR2 FQNEAQ (reference sequence). The CDR3 DNA follows: TGTGCCAGCAACTTCACACCGGGACAGGGGAGAGGGGGCTACACCTTC. Its protein is CASNFTPGQGRGGYTF.

The chain combines TRBV28 with TRBJ1-5, with TRBD1 matching 10 bases. V was pared by 5 bases and J by 7 bases, with 5 bases of the junction left unmatched. Germline CDR1 and CDR2: MDHEN and SYDVKM. The CDR3 is made up of 14 amino acids. The CDR3 region has the DNA TGTGCCAGCAGTGACAGGGGGCTGAGGCAGCCCCAGCATTTT. This codes for CASSDRGLRQPQHF.

Concerning this clonotype: Given a much more abundant clone one base away, this may be a read error. V is TRBV27 and J is TRBJ1-1; D not certain. CDR3 length: 11 residues. The V gene's germline CDR1 is MNHEY and CDR2 SMNVEV (reference sequence). DNA of the CDR3: TGTGCCAGCAGGGTGAACACTGGAGCTTTCTTT. Translation gives CASRVNTGAFF.

This clonotype was found a few times. The chain recombines TRBV7-2 with TRBJ2-3; 12 positions match TRBD2. V trimming: 5 bases; J trimming: 2 bases; junction bases outside the gene matches: 8. The germline V gene has CDR1 SGHTA and CDR2 FQGNSA. CDR3 length equals 17 residues. For the CDR3, the DNA is TGTGCCAGCAGCCCCAGACTAGCGGGGGAGGACACAGATACGCAGTATTTT. This encodes CASSPRLAGEDTDTQYF.

The V gene is TRBV20-1, the J gene TRBJ2-5; 9 nucleotides line up with TRBD2. Germline V gene lookup returns CDR1 DFQATT and CDR2 SNEGSKA (reference sequence). The CDR3 runs to 13 residues. After removal of 4 bases from V and 4 bases from J, the junction contained 4 bases not matched to a gene. The CDR3 DNA reads as TGCAGTGCTAATCAAGCGGGGGGAGAGACCCAGTACTTC. Translating gives CSANQAGGETQYF.

The chain couples TRBV19 to TRBJ1-1, with a weak D call TRBD1 (5 bases). The germline V gene encodes CDR1 LNHDA and CDR2 SQIVND (reference sequence). V shed 7 bases and J shed 1 base, with 19 bases lying between them. The CDR3 extends over 16 amino acids. CDR3 residues: CASIQWGSSSNTEAFF. The CDR3, as DNA: TGTGCCAGTATCCAGTGGGGCAGCTCATCGAACACTGAAGCTTTCTTT.

CDR3 in amino acids: CASSLETGTGNTEAFF. DNA of the CDR3: TGTGCCAGCAGCTTAGAAACCGGGACAGGGAACACTGAAGCTTTCTTT. V and J are TRBV7-8 and TRBJ1-1; 8 bases are shared with TRBD1. V dropped 1 base and J dropped 1; count of bases not matched to a gene: 5. Germline V gene sequence: CDR1 SGHVS, CDR2 FQNEAQ. This CDR3 spans 16 amino acids.

The chain employs TRBV10-3 and TRBJ2-5; 10 bases match TRBD2. CDR1 is ENHRY and CDR2 is SYGVKD in the germline V gene. The trim removed 6 bases at V and 11 bases at J, leaving 9 bases unmatched. This CDR3 has 13 residues. CDR3 nucleotide sequence: TGTGCCATCAGAGAACTAGCGGGGAGTGAGCAGTACTTC. This translates into CAIRELAGSEQYF.

The V and J genes are TRBV7-9 and TRBJ2-5; TRBD1 matches 11 bases. The V gene end was trimmed by 5 bases and the J gene end by 4 bases; junction bases not matched to a gene: 12. This CDR3 is 17 amino acids long. The germline V gene has CDR1 SEHNR and CDR2 FQNEAQ (reference sequence). Here the CDR3 reads CASSPRVGTGGRETQYF. The CDR3 DNA reads as TGTGCCAGCAGCCCTAGAGTGGGGACAGGGGGGCGAGAGACCCAGTACTTC.

The V and J genes are TRBV11-2 and TRBJ2-1; the D is unclear. The CDR3 is 14 residues long. With 5 bases removed from V and 3 bases from J, the gap between germline ends came to 11 bases. Germline CDR1 and CDR2: SGHAT and FQNNGV. CDR3 sequence: CASSVVKIYNEQFF. The CDR3 DNA is TGTGCCAGCAGCGTAGTCAAAATCTACAATGAGCAGTTCTTC.

This clonotype has only one observation. The V gene is TRBV7-6, the J gene TRBJ2-5; 8 nucleotides align to TRBD1. After removal of 5 bases from V and 4 bases from J, the junction contained 9 bases not matched to a gene. Germline V gives CDR1 SGHVS, CDR2 FNYEAQ. The CDR3 covers 15 residues. CDR3 DNA sequence: TGTGCCAGCAGCGGGCACAGGGGGTCTCGAGAGACCCAGTACTTC. Protein product: CASSGHRGSRETQYF.

This clonotype was picked up a small number of times. This sequence joins TRBV4-2 and TRBJ2-5, with 9 positions matching TRBD2. This CDR3 is 15 amino acids long. The V gene end was trimmed by 5 bases and the J gene end by 1 base; junction bases not matched to a gene: 5. The germline V gene has CDR1 LGHNA and CDR2 YNFKEQ. The CDR3 spells CASSERLAAQETQYF. As DNA, the CDR3 is TGTGCCAGCAGCGAGAGACTAGCGGCCCAAGAGACCCAGTACTTC.

This clonotype is a singleton in its sample. The chain employs TRBV20-1 and TRBJ2-1; D is perhaps TRBD1 (6 bases). CDR1 and CDR2 from the germline V gene are DFQATT and SNEGSKA (reference sequence). V was clipped by 0 bases and J by 7 bases, with 16 bases between them. The CDR3 covers 15 residues. In nucleotides, the CDR3 is TGCAGTGCTAGAGATCAGGGACAACATTTAAATGAGCAGTTCTTC. This gives the protein CSARDQGQHLNEQFF.

In this sample, this clonotype turned up a few times. V is TRBV20-1 and J is TRBJ2-3, with TRBD2 identical over 8 bases. Unmatched junction bases numbered 11, after V lost 0 bases and J lost 6 bases. Germline V gene data show CDR1 as DFQATT and CDR2 as SNEGSKA (reference sequence). CDR3 length equals 16 residues. For the CDR3, the DNA is TGCAGTGCTAGAGATTTACGGGGGGGCCGTTGGGATACGCAGTATTTT. It specifies CSARDLRGGRWDTQYF.

DNA of the CDR3: TGTGCCAGCAGCCAAGATGGAGCAGGAAATCAGCCCCAGCATTTT. Translation gives CASSQDGAGNQPQHF. The J gene is TRBJ1-5, the V gene TRBV4-2, with D uncertain. Germline V gene lookup returns CDR1 LGHNA and CDR2 YNFKEQ. V lost 0 bases to trimming and J lost 4 bases, with 10 bases between them. The length of the CDR3 is 15 residues.

The chain combines TRBV12-3 or TRBV12-4 with TRBJ2-7; TRBD2 aligns across 7 bases. The CDR3 covers 14 residues. J lost 3 bases, V lost 5 bases, and 7 bases had no gene match. This CDR3 is CASSPPPGGYEQYF. Here the CDR3 DNA reads TGTGCCAGCAGTCCCCCTCCGGGGGGCTACGAGCAGTACTTC.

This clonotype was counted only a few times. The chain has TRBV12-5 and TRBJ2-3, with 13 bases aligning to TRBD2. This CDR3 has 14 amino acids. Per the germline V gene, CDR1 is LGHNT and CDR2 is FRNRAP. CDR3: CASGLAGSTDTQYF. As DNA, the CDR3 is TGTGCCTCGGGACTAGCGGGGTCCACAGATACGCAGTATTTT. The whole variable domain, remainder taken from reference TRBV12-5 and TRBJ2-3, is DARVTQTPRHKVTEMGQEVTMRCQPILGHNTVFWYRQTMMQGLELLAYFRNRAPLDDSGMPKDRFSAEMPDATLATLKIQPSEPRDSAVYFCASGLAGSTDTQYFGPGTRLTVL.

The chain links TRBV6-6 to TRBJ1-2, with TRBD1 matching over 12 bases. The V segment lost 5 bases and the J segment 3 bases; nucleotides outside the gene matches: 4. The germline gives CDR1 MNHNY, CDR2 SVGAGI (reference sequence). This CDR3 is 15 amino acids long. CDR3 in amino acids: CASSRDRGPDYGYTF. The CDR3 coding sequence is TGTGCCAGCAGTAGGGACAGGGGGCCGGACTATGGCTACACCTTC.

This clonotype was counted between two and nine times. The rearrangement uses TRBV20-1 and TRBJ2-3, with D unclear. V was clipped by 3 bases and J by 0 bases, with 13 bases between them. Germline CDR1 reads DFQATT; CDR2 reads SNEGSKA (reference sequence). This CDR3 is built from 15 residues. The CDR3: CSARNARSSTDTQYF. The DNA for the CDR3 is TGCAGTGCTAGGAACGCGAGGTCTAGCACAGATACGCAGTATTTT.